The 25 T cell receptor beta chains reported below all come from one sample, sequenced in a study of T cell changes during pregnancy in multiple sclerosis. The table came from immunoSEQ multiplex PCR; TCRdb's copy has only in-frame clones and leaves some out. Of under 100,000 clones in the sample, 90% to 95% were seen once. Sequencing was performed on peripheral blood, taken in the second trimester of pregnancy. The receptor set was obtained from a female donor with multiple sclerosis, enrolled in a pregnancy study.

V gene TRBV12-5 combines with J gene TRBJ2-1; 9 bases align to TRBD2. The CDR3 has 17 amino acids. Trimming at V came to 0 bases and at J to 8 bases, leaving 11 bases not matched to a gene. CDR1 and CDR2 from the germline V gene are LGHNT and FRNRAP. The CDR3 region is CASGLVPLVAGEDEQFF. The CDR3 DNA reads TGTGCTAGTGGTTTGGTACCCTTGGTAGCGGGAGAGGATGAGCAGTTCTTC. The variable domain in full, with the rest retrieved from reference TRBV12-5 and TRBJ2-1, is DARVTQTPRHKVTEMGQEVTMRCQPILGHNTVFWYRQTMMQGLELLAYFRNRAPLDDSGMPKDRFSAEMPDATLATLKIQPSEPRDSAVYFCASGLVPLVAGEDEQFFGPGTRLTVL.

For the CDR3, the DNA is TGTGCCAGCAGCCCAGGGGGAACCTACGAGCAGTACTTC. The encoded protein is CASSPGGTYEQYF. This sequence joins TRBV5-5 and TRBJ2-7, with TRBD1 matching over 7 bases. The CDR3 covers 13 residues. Germline CDR1 SGHKS, CDR2 YYEKEE (reference sequence). Losses at the gene ends were 4 bases for V and 2 bases for J; bases not matched to a gene: 3.

This sequence joins TRBV12-2 and TRBJ2-5; the table's TRBD2 call for D was not verified on the DNA. TRBV12-2 is a recognized pseudogene. The CDR3 extends over 15 amino acids. The DNA for the CDR3 is TGTGCAAGTCGCACCCCGGCGGGGGAGCAAGAGACCCAGTACTTC. It specifies CASRTPAGEQETQYF.

This clone was seen once. This chain links TRBV4-1 with TRBJ2-5; TRBD1 matches at 9 bases. In germline, CDR1 is MGHRA, CDR2 YSYEKL. The CDR3 has 15 amino acids. After removal of 4 bases from V and 5 bases from J, the junction contained 8 bases not matched to a gene. The CDR3 reads CASSRNRGQGETQYF. In DNA, the CDR3 is TGCGCCAGCAGCCGGAACAGGGGGCAGGGGGAGACCCAGTACTTC.

The chain is built from TRBV30 and TRBJ1-2; the match to TRBD1 covers 10 bases. Trimming at V came to 3 bases and at J to 6 bases, leaving 4 bases not matched to a gene. The CDR3 extends over 13 amino acids. In germline, CDR1 is GTSNPN, CDR2 SVGIG (reference sequence). The CDR3 DNA reads TGTGCCTGGAGCGCCGGGACAGGGGATGGCTACACCTTC. It is translated as CAWSAGTGDGYTF.

This chain connects TRBV9 to TRBJ1-1, with a tentative D call TRBD1 (6 bases). This CDR3 is 15 amino acids long. Germline V gene lookup returns CDR1 SGDLS and CDR2 YYNGEE. The ends were cut back, 0 bases at V and 0 bases at J, with 9 bases in the middle. This CDR3 reads CASSVATGLNTEAFF. The CDR3 DNA is TGTGCCAGCAGCGTAGCTACAGGGCTGAACACTGAAGCTTTCTTT.

The chain couples TRBV5-1 to TRBJ2-5; the D gene is possibly TRBD1 (6 bases). This CDR3 is built from 14 residues. In germline, CDR1 is SGHRS, CDR2 YFSETQ. V was cut by 0 bases and J by 5 bases, with 11 bases left in between. The CDR3: CASSLDRVLETQYF. The CDR3 bases are TGCGCCAGCAGCTTGGACAGGGTGTTGGAGACCCAGTACTTC.

The chain has TRBV5-1 and TRBJ2-1; 7 bases agree with TRBD2. Germline lookup yields CDR1 SGHRS and CDR2 YFSETQ. The V gene end was trimmed by 1 base and the J gene end by 6 bases; junction bases not matched to a gene: 1. CDR3 size: 13 residues. The CDR3 spells CASSLTGGNEQFF. Written as DNA, the CDR3 is TGCGCCAGCAGCTTGACGGGGGGCAATGAGCAGTTCTTC.

This clone was observed many times. This rearrangement joins TRBV2 to TRBJ2-2; TRBD1 matches 7 bases. This CDR3 is 17 amino acids long. With V trimmed by 5 bases and J by 5 bases, 14 bases remained unmatched. Germline CDR1 reads SNHLY; CDR2 reads FYNNEI. The CDR3 DNA sequence: TGTGCCAGCAGTCCACAGGGGAGCTCCCTCGCGACCGGGGAGCTGTTTTTT. It codes for CASSPQGSSLATGELFF.

The genes are TRBV7-9 and TRBJ2-1; D may be TRBD1 (6 bases). Trimming removed 5 bases at V and 0 bases at J, with 17 bases between. CDR1 and CDR2 from the germline V gene are SEHNR and FQNEAQ (reference sequence). This CDR3 contains 17 residues. The CDR3 loop is CASSLRTALSSYNEQFF. CDR3 in DNA: TGTGCCAGCAGCCTACGGACAGCCCTGAGCTCCTACAATGAGCAGTTCTTC.

The genes are TRBV6-5 and TRBJ2-2; D gene ambiguous. CDR3 size: 12 residues. The V and J ends lost 5 bases and 7 bases respectively, with 8 bases between them. Germline V gene lookup returns CDR1 MNHEY and CDR2 SVGAGI. CDR3 region: CASSLGLGELFF. CDR3 in DNA: TGTGCCAGCAGTCTGGGCCTCGGGGAGCTGTTTTTT.

This clone was found a few times. The chain links TRBV28 to TRBJ2-1; TRBD2 matches 7 bases. The CDR3 is made up of 16 amino acids. J lost 6 bases, V lost 4 bases, and 12 bases had no gene match. CDR1 MDHEN and CDR2 SYDVKM come from the germline V gene. The CDR3 loop reads CASSSSPGGRLNEQFF. The CDR3 bases are TGTGCCAGCAGTTCCTCCCCGGGCGGGAGACTCAATGAGCAGTTCTTC.

This chain links TRBV23-1 with TRBJ1-2; 9 nucleotides align to TRBD1. TRBV23-1 is an ORF, with its function uncertain. The CDR3 spans 15 residues. The V gene end was trimmed by 8 bases and the J gene end by 7 bases; junction bases not matched to a gene: 14. The CDR3, as DNA: TGCGCCAGCGCCAAGGGGGACAGGGTAGCATGTGGCTACACCTTC. Its protein is CASAKGDRVACGYTF.

The chain employs TRBV27 and TRBJ1-2, with 9 bases aligning to TRBD1. V dropped 7 bases and J dropped 1; count of bases not matched to a gene: 7. The CDR3 is 15 residues long. Germline V gene lookup returns CDR1 MNHEY and CDR2 SMNVEV (reference sequence). The DNA for the CDR3 is TGTGCCAGCACTTCTCCGGGACAGGGTAACTATGGCTACACCTTC. This gives the protein CASTSPGQGNYGYTF.

This rearrangement joins TRBV4-3 to TRBJ1-1; D is unclear. The CDR3 spans 17 residues. Germline lookup yields CDR1 LGHNA and CDR2 YSLEER. Trimming removed 0 bases at V and 1 base at J, with 15 bases between. The CDR3 here is CASSQERLAHTNTEAFF. The CDR3 DNA follows: TGCGCCAGCAGCCAAGAGCGGCTTGCCCACACGAACACTGAAGCTTTCTTT.

This chain joins TRBV5-1 and TRBJ2-1, with no clear D. Germline V CDR1 and CDR2: SGHRS, YFSETQ. The CDR3 spans 13 residues. V was clipped by 5 bases and J by 5 bases, with 11 bases between them. The CDR3 is CASRPDLDNEQFF. CDR3 bases: TGCGCCAGCAGACCTGACTTGGACAATGAGCAGTTCTTC.

The count of this clone is one. The chain joins TRBV27 to TRBJ2-2; maybe TRBD1 (7 bases). Germline V CDR1 and CDR2: MNHEY, SMNVEV (reference sequence). V dropped 3 bases and J dropped 5 bases, with 13 bases sitting between them. This CDR3 spans 15 amino acids. CDR3 DNA: TGTGCCAGCAGTTTCTGGACAGGAGGGACCGGGGAGCTGTTTTTT. As protein: CASSFWTGGTGELFF.

The chain combines TRBV28 with TRBJ2-5; 7 bases fit TRBD1. The CDR3 covers 13 residues. CDR1 is MDHEN and CDR2 is SYDVKM in the germline V gene. The V gene end was trimmed by 7 bases and the J gene end by 4 bases; junction bases not matched to a gene: 6. CDR3 sequence: CASNRGRLETQYF. The DNA of the CDR3 is TGTGCCAGCAACAGGGGCCGTCTAGAGACCCAGTACTTC. The full variable domain, in which reference TRBV28 and TRBJ2-5 provide the parts outside the CDR3, is DVKVTQSSRYLVKRTGEKVFLECVQDMDHENMFWYRQDPGLGLRLIYFSYDVKMKEKGDIPEGYSVSREKKERFSLILESASTNQTSMYLCASNRGRLETQYFGPGTRLLVL.

CDR3 nucleotide sequence: TGTGCCAGTAGTAGTGCACGAATGAGGCAGCCCCAGCATTTT. Protein product: CASSSARMRQPQHF. This chain uses TRBV19 with TRBJ1-5, with D hard to call. Germline V gene lookup returns CDR1 LNHDA and CDR2 SQIVND (reference sequence). The CDR3 has 14 residues. Trimming cost V 4 bases and J 7 bases, with 14 bases left between them.

The chain combines TRBV4-1 with TRBJ1-2; TRBD1 matches 8 bases. The length of the CDR3 is 14 residues. Germline CDR1 MGHRA, CDR2 YSYEKL. Trimming at V came to 5 bases and at J to 4 bases, leaving 6 bases not matched to a gene. The CDR3 region is CASSSRTGTYGYTF. CDR3 coding DNA: TGCGCCAGCAGCTCCCGGACAGGGACCTATGGCTACACCTTC.

This clone occurred once. The genes are TRBV19 and TRBJ2-1, with D perhaps TRBD2 (6 bases). The CDR3 covers 18 residues. The germline V gene encodes CDR1 LNHDA and CDR2 SQIVND (reference sequence). The germline V and J ends were trimmed by 3 bases and 5 bases, with 23 bases remaining between them. CDR3 DNA: TGTGCCAGTAGTATGTTCGGCATGGCGGGAAGTTCCCACAATGAGCAGTTCTTC. Translation: CASSMFGMAGSSHNEQFF.

J is TRBJ2-7 and V is TRBV4-3; 9 bases line up with TRBD1. After removal of 1 base from V and 3 bases from J, the junction contained 4 bases not matched to a gene. The CDR3 runs 15 residues. Per the germline V gene, CDR1 is LGHNA and CDR2 is YSLEER. CDR3 bases: TGCGCCAGCAGCCAAGGGACAGGGGACTACTACGAGCAGTACTTC. Amino acid sequence: CASSQGTGDYYEQYF.

This chain joins TRBV6-5 and TRBJ1-2; the D gene is possibly TRBD1 (5 bases). The CDR3 length is 14 residues. V was shortened by 9 bases and J by 3 bases, with 17 bases between the two germline ends. Germline lookup yields CDR1 MNHEY and CDR2 SVGAGI. In nucleotides, the CDR3 is TGTGCCAGTTCTCGTTTGGGGGGAGACTATGGCTACACCTTC. Its translation is CASSRLGGDYGYTF.

This sequence joins TRBV19 and TRBJ1-5; 10 bases fit TRBD1. The CDR3 spans 16 residues. CDR1 and CDR2 from the germline V gene are LNHDA and SQIVND (reference sequence). Losses at the gene ends were 2 bases for V and 5 bases for J; bases not matched to a gene: 6. In DNA, the CDR3 is TGTGCCAGTAGTATAAGGGGACAGGGGCTGCATCAGCCCCAGCATTTT. It encodes CASSIRGQGLHQPQHF.

The V and J genes are TRBV4-2 and TRBJ2-7, with 8 bases lining up with TRBD2. CDR3 length equals 15 residues. Trimming cost V 4 bases and J 4 bases; bases outside gene matches: 9. The germline CDR1 and CDR2 sequences are LGHNA and YNFKEQ. The CDR3, as DNA: TGTGCCAGCAGCCCAAACCCGGGACTAGAGTACGAGCAGTACTTC. Its protein product is CASSPNPGLEYEQYF.